This T cell receptor (beta chain) was recovered during a study of OX40 agonist ivuxolimab in advanced cancers. Study-wide findings and caveats: What antigens the expanded peripheral T cells recognized was never established.

In the case of this clone: Its specificity is not known.

This CDR3 is 16 amino acids long. CDR1 and CDR2 (germline): MDHEN, SYDVKM. The V end was cut by 5 bases, the J end by 4 bases, with 20 bases between. Produced via immunoSEQ multiplex PCR; TCRdb's table is partial and in-frame only. Altogether some 52,000 clones are present, roughly 94% being singletons, with the ten largest covering approximately 12%. People who had autoimmune disease history or systemic immunosuppression were excluded. The sample consisted of CD4+ or CD8+ T cells sorted from blood, taken in a trial of the OX40 agonist ivuxolimab. The receptor was isolated from an adult with an advanced solid tumor such as melanoma, head and neck, liver or kidney cancer. The V call is TRBV28, the J call TRBJ1-2, with a possible D match to TRBD1 (5 bases). The CDR3 coding sequence is TGTGCCAGCAGTAGCAGCGGGTCAGGGCTTAGCTATGGCTACACCTTC. Amino acid sequence: CASSSSGSGLSYGYTF.